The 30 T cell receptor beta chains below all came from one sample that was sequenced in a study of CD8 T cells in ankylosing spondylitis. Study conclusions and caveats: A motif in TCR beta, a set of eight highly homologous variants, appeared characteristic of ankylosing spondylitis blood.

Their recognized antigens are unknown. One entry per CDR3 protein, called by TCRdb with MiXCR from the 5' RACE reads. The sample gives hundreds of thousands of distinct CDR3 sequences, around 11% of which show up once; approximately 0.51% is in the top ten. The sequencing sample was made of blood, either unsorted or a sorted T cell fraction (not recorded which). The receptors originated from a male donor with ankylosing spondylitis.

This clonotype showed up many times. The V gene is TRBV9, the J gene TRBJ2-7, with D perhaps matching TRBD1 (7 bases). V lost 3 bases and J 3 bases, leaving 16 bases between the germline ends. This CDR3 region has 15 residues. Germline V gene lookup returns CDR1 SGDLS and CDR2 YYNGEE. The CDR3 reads CASSAEGASHYEQYF. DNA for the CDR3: TGTGCCAGCAGCGCGGAGGGGGCTAGTCACTACGAGCAGTACTTC.

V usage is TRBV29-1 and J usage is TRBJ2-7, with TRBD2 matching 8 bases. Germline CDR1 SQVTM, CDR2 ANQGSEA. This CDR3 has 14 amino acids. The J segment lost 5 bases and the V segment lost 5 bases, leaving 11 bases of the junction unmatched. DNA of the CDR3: TGCAGCGTTAAAGTTACTAGCGGAACAGACGAGCAGTACTTC. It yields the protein CSVKVTSGTDEQYF.

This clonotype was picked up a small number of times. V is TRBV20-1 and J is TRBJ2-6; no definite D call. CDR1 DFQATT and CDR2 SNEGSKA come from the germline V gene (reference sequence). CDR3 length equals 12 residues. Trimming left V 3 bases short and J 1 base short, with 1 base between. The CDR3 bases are TGCAGTGCTAGGTCTGGGGCCAACGTCCTGACTTTC. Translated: CSARSGANVLTF.

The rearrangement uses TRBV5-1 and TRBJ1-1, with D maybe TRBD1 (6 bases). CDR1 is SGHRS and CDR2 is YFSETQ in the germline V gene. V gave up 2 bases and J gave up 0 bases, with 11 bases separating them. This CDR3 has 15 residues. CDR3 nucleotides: TGCGCCAGCAGCTTAAGGGGGGAACTGAACACTGAAGCTTTCTTT. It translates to CASSLRGELNTEAFF.

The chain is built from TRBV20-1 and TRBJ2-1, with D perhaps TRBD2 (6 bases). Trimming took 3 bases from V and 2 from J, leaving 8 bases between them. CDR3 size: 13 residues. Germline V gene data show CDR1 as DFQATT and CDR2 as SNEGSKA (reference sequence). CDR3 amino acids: CSASPSAYNEQFF. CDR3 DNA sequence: TGCAGTGCTAGCCCTAGCGCCTACAATGAGCAGTTCTTC.

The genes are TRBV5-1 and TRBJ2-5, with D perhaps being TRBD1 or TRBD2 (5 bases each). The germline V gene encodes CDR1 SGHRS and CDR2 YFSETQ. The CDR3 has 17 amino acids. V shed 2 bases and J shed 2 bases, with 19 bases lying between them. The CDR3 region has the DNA TGCGCCAGCAGCTTATCCGTGGTTGGGGGAGAACAAGAGACCCAGTACTTC. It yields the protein CASSLSVVGGEQETQYF.

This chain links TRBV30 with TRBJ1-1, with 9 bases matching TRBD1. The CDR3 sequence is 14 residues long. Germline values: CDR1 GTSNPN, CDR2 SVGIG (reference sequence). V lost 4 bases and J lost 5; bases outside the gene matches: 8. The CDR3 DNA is TGTGCCTGGACCCTAGGACAGGGGACTACTGAAGCTTTCTTT. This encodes CAWTLGQGTTEAFF.

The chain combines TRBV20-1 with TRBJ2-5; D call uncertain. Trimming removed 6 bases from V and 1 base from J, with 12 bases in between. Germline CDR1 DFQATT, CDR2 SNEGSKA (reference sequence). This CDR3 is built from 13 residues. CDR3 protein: CSAPSERQETQYF. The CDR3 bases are TGCAGTGCCCCCTCGGAGCGCCAAGAGACCCAGTACTTC.

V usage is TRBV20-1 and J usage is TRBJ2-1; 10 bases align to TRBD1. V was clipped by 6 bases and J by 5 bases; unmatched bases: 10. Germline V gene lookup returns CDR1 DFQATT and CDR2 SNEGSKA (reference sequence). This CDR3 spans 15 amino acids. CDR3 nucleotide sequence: TGCAGTGCCAAGGCCGGGACAGGGGACGACAATGAGCAGTTCTTC. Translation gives CSAKAGTGDDNEQFF.

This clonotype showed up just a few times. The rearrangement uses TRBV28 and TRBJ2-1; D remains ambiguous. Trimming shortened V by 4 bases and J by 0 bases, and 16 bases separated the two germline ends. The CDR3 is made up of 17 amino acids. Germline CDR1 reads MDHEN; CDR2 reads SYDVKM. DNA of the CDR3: TGTGCCAGCAGTTCTCCTCTAGGCTCAAGCTCCTACAATGAGCAGTTCTTC. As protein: CASSSPLGSSSYNEQFF.

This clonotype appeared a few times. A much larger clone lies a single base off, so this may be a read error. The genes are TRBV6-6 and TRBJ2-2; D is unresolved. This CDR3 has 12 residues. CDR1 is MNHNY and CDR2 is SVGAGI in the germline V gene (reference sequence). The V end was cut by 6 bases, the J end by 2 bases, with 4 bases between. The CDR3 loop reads CASRDNTGELFF. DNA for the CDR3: TGTGCCAGCAGGGACAACACCGGGGAGCTGTTTTTT.

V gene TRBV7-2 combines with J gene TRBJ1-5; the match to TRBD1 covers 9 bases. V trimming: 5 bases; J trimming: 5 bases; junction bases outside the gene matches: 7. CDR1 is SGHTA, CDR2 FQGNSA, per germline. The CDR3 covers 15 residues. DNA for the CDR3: TGTGCCAGCAGCATAGACAGGGGGATGGATCAGCCCCAGCATTTT. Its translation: CASSIDRGMDQPQHF. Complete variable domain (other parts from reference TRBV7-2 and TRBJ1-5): GAGVSQSPSNKVTEKGKDVELRCDPISGHTALYWYRQSLGQGLEFLIYFQGNSAPDKSGLPSDRFSAERTGGSVSTLTIQRTQQEDSAVYLCASSIDRGMDQPQHFGDGTRLSIL.

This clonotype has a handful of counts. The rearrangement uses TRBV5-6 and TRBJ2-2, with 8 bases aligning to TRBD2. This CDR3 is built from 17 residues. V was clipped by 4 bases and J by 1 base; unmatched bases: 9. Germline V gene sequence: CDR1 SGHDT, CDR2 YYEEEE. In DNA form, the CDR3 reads TGTGCCAGCAGCGCCTTGGCGGCGGGAGGGAACACCGGGGAGCTGTTTTTT. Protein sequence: CASSALAAGGNTGELFF.

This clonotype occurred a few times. CDR3 region: CASSLKGLLNTEAFF. The CDR3 bases are TGTGCCAGCAGCTTGAAAGGACTCTTGAACACTGAAGCTTTCTTT. The chain carries TRBV5-4 and TRBJ1-1; D remains unclear. The CDR3 is 15 amino acids. V lost 1 base and J lost 0, with 10 bases in between. Germline assignment: CDR1 SGHNT and CDR2 YYREEE (reference sequence).

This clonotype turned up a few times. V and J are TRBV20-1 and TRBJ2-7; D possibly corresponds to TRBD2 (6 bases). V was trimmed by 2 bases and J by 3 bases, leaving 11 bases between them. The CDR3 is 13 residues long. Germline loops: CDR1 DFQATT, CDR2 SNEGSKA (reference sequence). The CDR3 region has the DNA TGCAGTGCTAGACCCGGGACTTTCTACGAGCAGTACTTC. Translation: CSARPGTFYEQYF.

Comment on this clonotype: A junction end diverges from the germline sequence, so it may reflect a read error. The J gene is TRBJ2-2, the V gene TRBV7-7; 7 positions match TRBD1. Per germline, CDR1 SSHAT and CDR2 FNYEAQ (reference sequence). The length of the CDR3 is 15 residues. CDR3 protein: CASSLEGGAAGELFF. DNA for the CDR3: TGTGCTAGCAGCTTAGAAGGGGGCGCAGCCGGGGAGCTGTTTTTT.

This CDR3 reads CASSIGGFHQPQHF. CDR3 DNA: TGTGCCAGCAGTATCGGGGGTTTCCATCAGCCCCAGCATTTT. The rearrangement uses TRBV12-3 or TRBV12-4 and TRBJ1-5, with D perhaps TRBD1 (5 bases). This CDR3 has 14 residues. V was pared by 5 bases and J by 5 bases, with 13 bases between.

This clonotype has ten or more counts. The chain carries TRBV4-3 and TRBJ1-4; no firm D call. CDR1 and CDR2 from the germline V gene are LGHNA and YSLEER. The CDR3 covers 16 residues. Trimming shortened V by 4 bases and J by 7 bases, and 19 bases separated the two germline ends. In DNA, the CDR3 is TGCGCCAGCAGCCTGGCTGTATCCCGCCTTGGTGAAAAACTGTTTTTT. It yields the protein CASSLAVSRLGEKLFF.

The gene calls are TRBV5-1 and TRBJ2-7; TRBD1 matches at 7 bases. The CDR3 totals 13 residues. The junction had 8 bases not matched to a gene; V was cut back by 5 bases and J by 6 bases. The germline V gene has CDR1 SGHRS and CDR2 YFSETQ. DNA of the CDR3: TGCGCCAGCAGTCAAGGACAGGCAGGCGAGCAGTACTTC. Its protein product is CASSQGQAGEQYF.

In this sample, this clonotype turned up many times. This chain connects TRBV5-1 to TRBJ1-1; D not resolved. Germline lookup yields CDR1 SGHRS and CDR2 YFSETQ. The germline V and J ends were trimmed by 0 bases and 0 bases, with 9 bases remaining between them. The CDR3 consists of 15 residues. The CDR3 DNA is TGCGCCAGCAGCTTGGGAGTGGGCATGAACACTGAAGCTTTCTTT. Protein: CASSLGVGMNTEAFF.

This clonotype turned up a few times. The CDR3 DNA follows: TGCGCCAGCAGCTTACTAGCGGCAGCTTCTTACGAGCAGTACTTC. It yields the protein CASSLLAAASYEQYF. V gene TRBV5-1 combines with J gene TRBJ2-7, with 8 nucleotides matching TRBD2. The CDR3 runs 15 residues. From germline, CDR1 is SGHRS and CDR2 YFSETQ. Unmatched junction bases numbered 8, after V lost 2 bases and J lost 4 bases.

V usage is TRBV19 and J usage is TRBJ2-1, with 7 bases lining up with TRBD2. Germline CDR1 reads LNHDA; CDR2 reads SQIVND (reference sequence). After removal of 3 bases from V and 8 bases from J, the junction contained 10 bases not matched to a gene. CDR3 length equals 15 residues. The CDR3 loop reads CASSILAGVRDEQFF. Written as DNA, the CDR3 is TGTGCCAGTAGTATCCTGGCGGGAGTAAGGGATGAGCAGTTCTTC.

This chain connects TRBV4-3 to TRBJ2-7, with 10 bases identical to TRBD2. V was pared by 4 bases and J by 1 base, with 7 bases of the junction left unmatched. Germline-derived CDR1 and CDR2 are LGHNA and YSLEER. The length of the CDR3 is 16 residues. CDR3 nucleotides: TGCGCCAGCAGCCGCAGCCTAGCGGGGGATTCCTACGAGCAGTACTTC. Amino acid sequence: CASSRSLAGDSYEQYF.

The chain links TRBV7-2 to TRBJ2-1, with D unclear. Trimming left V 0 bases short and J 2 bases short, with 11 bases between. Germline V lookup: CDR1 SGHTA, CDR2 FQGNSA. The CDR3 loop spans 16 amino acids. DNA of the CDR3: TGTGCCAGCAGCTTAGCCACAGCCCCGACCTACAATGAGCAGTTCTTC. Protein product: CASSLATAPTYNEQFF. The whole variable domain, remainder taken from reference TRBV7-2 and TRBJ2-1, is GAGVSQSPSNKVTEKGKDVELRCDPISGHTALYWYRQSLGQGLEFLIYFQGNSAPDKSGLPSDRFSAERTGGSVSTLTIQRTQQEDSAVYLCASSLATAPTYNEQFFGPGTRLTVL.

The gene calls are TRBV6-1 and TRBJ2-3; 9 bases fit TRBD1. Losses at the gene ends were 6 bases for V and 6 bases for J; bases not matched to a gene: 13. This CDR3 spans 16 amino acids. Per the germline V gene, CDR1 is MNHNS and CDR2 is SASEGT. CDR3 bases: TGTGCCAGCAGGCCTACTTCGACAGGGGGGAGGGATACGCAGTATTTT. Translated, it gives CASRPTSTGGRDTQYF.

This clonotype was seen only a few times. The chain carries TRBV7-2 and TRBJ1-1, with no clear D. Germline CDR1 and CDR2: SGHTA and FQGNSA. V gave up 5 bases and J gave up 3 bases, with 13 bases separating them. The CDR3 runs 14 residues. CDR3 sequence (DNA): TGTGCCAGCAGCGAGCGGACGGCGTACACTGAAGCTTTCTTT. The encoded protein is CASSERTAYTEAFF.

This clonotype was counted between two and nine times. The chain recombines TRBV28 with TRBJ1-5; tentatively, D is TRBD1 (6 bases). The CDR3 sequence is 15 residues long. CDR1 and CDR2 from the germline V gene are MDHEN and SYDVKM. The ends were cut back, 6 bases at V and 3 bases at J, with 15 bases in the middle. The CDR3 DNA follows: TGTGCCAGCAGGCAAGGGGGTAGTAACAATCAGCCCCAGCATTTT. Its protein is CASRQGGSNNQPQHF.

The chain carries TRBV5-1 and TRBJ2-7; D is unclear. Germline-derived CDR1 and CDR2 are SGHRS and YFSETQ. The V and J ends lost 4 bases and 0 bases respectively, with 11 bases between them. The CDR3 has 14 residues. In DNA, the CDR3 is TGCGCCAGCAGCACGGACCCGAGCTCCTACGAGCAGTACTTC. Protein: CASSTDPSSYEQYF.

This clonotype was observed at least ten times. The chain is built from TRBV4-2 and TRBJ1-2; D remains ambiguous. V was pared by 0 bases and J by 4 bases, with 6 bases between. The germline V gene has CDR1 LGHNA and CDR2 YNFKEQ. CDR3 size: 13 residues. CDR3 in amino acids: CASSQDLFYGYTF. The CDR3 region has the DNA TGTGCCAGCAGCCAAGACTTGTTCTATGGCTACACCTTC.

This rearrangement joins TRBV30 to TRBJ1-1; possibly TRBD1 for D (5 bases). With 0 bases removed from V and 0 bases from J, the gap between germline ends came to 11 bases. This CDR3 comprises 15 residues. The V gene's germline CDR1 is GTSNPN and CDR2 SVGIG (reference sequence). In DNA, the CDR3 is TGTGCCTGGAGTGTAGGGACGGCTATGAACACTGAAGCTTTCTTT. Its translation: CAWSVGTAMNTEAFF.